This T cell receptor (beta chain) was identified in a study of response to subunit inactivated influenza vaccine. General study findings and limits: It was the authors' suggestion that each seasonal influenza vaccination recruits few new T cells.

Concerning this clonotype: The antigen is unknown.

TCRdb called the RT-PCR reads again in MiXCR, with one record for every CDR3 protein. This table holds 650,000 or so distinct CDR3 sequences, 14% found once. The CDR3 has 15 residues. Deletions cut 0 bases from V and 1 base from J, with 8 bases between. The germline gives CDR1 SGHRS, CDR2 YFSETQ. The material sequenced was PBMCs from blood, taken less than 15 days before vaccination. V is TRBV5-1 and J is TRBJ2-1, with D possibly TRBD1 on 5 matching bases. This TCR derives from a man in his fifties or sixties who received an inactivated influenza vaccine. The CDR3 coding sequence is TGCGCCAGCAGCTTGGATCAGGGTTCCTACAATGAGCAGTTCTTC. As protein: CASSLDQGSYNEQFF.